This entry features one TCR delta chain sequence. The antigen this receptor binds is unknown. TCRdb attributes to this sequence the protein of a much larger clone, which differs from the DNA translation at residue 7; a read error is likely, and the protein displayed is translated from the DNA. This sample stems from a study of gamma-delta chains in newborns, infants, children (dated by TCRdb to about 2019). Describing the broader study: According to the study title, microbial exposure causes polyclonal expansion of innate gammadelta T cells right after birth. The study examined the way microbial exposure affected innate gammadelta T cell populations in human newborns right after birth.

Trimming leaves V shorter by 1 base and J shorter by 0 bases, with the junction holding 10 bases beyond the gene matches. From the germline V gene, CDR1 is GEAIGNYY and CDR2 is EKD. Its CDR3 holds 20 amino acids, cysteine through phenylalanine. The CDR3 DNA has 60 bases and is translated from base 1. The sample was run on an Illumina MiSeq. Clone calls in TCRdb were regenerated from the public reads with CATT, after which identical DNA sequences shared one row. This sample lists approximately 2,500 delta-chain clones; less than 1.3% were detected once. The top ten clones comprise approximately 25% of the sample.

Sequencing was carried out using blood. The receptor chain draws on TRDV2 and TRDJ3, with TRDD3 matching 8 junction bases. The sequence was obtained from a child who was a newborn, infant or young child, either healthy, febrile or measles-vaccinated (not recorded which). The nucleotide sequence is TGTGCCTGTGACACAATGCACTGGGGGGCAAGCTCCTGGGACACCCGACAGATGTTTTTC. Translated, this gives CACDTMHWGASSWDTRQMFF.